These 31 T cell receptor beta chains came from one sample sequenced in a study of cytomegalovirus exposure and HLA in healthy donors. Both 60 Vbeta primers and 13 Jbeta primers went into the PCR. The method was immunoSEQ multiplex PCR; TCRdb's version includes in-frame clones alone and lacks a portion of them. The table lists 100,000 to 150,000 clones, approximately 80% of them singletons. The material sequenced was PBMCs. These receptors were taken from a woman between 35 and 50 years old in good health and CMV-seronegative.

The V and J genes are TRBV7-2 and TRBJ2-1; 11 bases agree with TRBD2. With V trimmed by 1 base and J by 9 bases, 14 bases remained unmatched. Germline loops: CDR1 SGHTA, CDR2 FQGNSA. The CDR3 has 18 residues. The DNA for the CDR3 is TGTGCCAGCAGCTTAGTCCTTACTAGCGGGAGTGTTCGGAGTGAGCAGTTCTTC. This translates into CASSLVLTSGSVRSEQFF.

This clone was seen only a few times. The genes are TRBV6-5 and TRBJ2-1; D not resolved. The CDR3 loop spans 15 amino acids. Germline lookup yields CDR1 MNHEY and CDR2 SVGAGI. Between the trimmed V and J ends, which lost 5 bases and 0 bases, there was a span of 11 bases. CDR3: CASSRPGYSYNEQFF. The DNA for the CDR3 is TGTGCCAGCAGTCGGCCGGGTTACTCCTACAATGAGCAGTTCTTC.

The chain couples TRBV10-2 to TRBJ2-6; 12 positions match TRBD1. Per the germline V gene, CDR1 is WSHSY and CDR2 is SAAADI. The V segment lost 8 bases and the J segment 3 bases; nucleotides outside the gene matches: 2. The CDR3 runs to 15 residues. The CDR3 here is CASGDRGRGANVLTF. The CDR3 region has the DNA TGCGCCAGCGGGGACAGGGGGCGTGGGGCCAACGTCCTGACTTTC.

The chain has TRBV5-3 and TRBJ1-5, with 9 positions matching TRBD1. TRBV5-3 is treated as an ORF (open reading frame) with a function not yet certain. Losses at the gene ends were 3 bases for V and 6 bases for J; bases not matched to a gene: 10. The CDR3 has 16 amino acids. This CDR3 reads CARSSTRDRATQPQHF. The CDR3 DNA sequence: TGTGCCAGAAGCTCAACACGGGACAGGGCTACTCAGCCCCAGCATTTT.

The chain uses TRBV29-1 and TRBJ2-5, with 7 bases that match TRBD1. Per the germline V gene, CDR1 is SQVTM and CDR2 is ANQGSEA. This CDR3 contains 13 residues. The V gene end was trimmed by 0 bases and the J gene end by 7 bases; junction bases not matched to a gene: 5. CDR3 coding DNA: TGCAGCGTTGAAGATCGGGCAGGGGGGACCCAGTACTTC. The encoded protein is CSVEDRAGGTQYF. Supplemented by reference TRBV29-1 and TRBJ2-5, the full variable domain reads SAVISQKPSRDICQRGTSLTIQCQVDSQVTMMFWYRQQPGQSLTLIATANQGSEATYESGFVIDKFPISRPNLTFSTLTVSNMSPEDSSIYLCSVEDRAGGTQYFGPGTRLLVL.

This clone appeared once. The genes are TRBV6-1 and TRBJ1-2; possible D gene TRBD1, 5 bases. V lost 2 bases, J lost 0 bases, and 13 bases lay in between. Germline V gene lookup returns CDR1 MNHNS and CDR2 SASEGT. The CDR3 length is 16 residues. In DNA, the CDR3 is TGTGCCAGCAGTGAACTCCCAGGGACTTCTAACTATGGCTACACCTTC. Its protein product is CASSELPGTSNYGYTF.

Regarding this clone: A read error may produce the germline difference seen at one junction end. Other DNA sequences in the sample encode the same CDR3. V is TRBV13 and J is TRBJ1-2, with D tentatively TRBD1 (5 bases). CDR1 is PRHDT, CDR2 FYEKMQ, per germline (reference sequence). The CDR3 runs 15 residues. The CDR3 sequence is CASSLGGAGNYGYTF. CDR3 coding DNA: TGTGCCAGCAGCTTAGGCGGGGCGGGAAACTATGGCTACACCTTT.

The genes are TRBV27 and TRBJ2-1; D unresolved. The CDR3 is 13 amino acids. From germline, CDR1 is MNHEY and CDR2 SMNVEV (reference sequence). V lost 6 bases, J lost 6 bases, and 12 bases lay in between. Written as DNA, the CDR3 is TGTGCCAGCAGCTTCCCCCCCGGCAATGAGCAGTTCTTC. This translates into CASSFPPGNEQFF.

The chain uses TRBV6-4 and TRBJ2-3; 15 bases map to TRBD2. CDR3 length: 18 residues. Germline CDR1 reads MRHNA; CDR2 reads SNTAGT. With V trimmed by 5 bases and J by 4 bases, 10 bases remained unmatched. The CDR3: CASSLGLAGGWVSDTQYF. In nucleotides, the CDR3 is TGTGCCAGCAGTCTGGGACTAGCGGGAGGTTGGGTTTCAGATACGCAGTATTTT.

This chain joins TRBV28 and TRBJ1-2; 8 positions match TRBD1. From germline, CDR1 is MDHEN and CDR2 SYDVKM. The CDR3 sequence is 12 residues long. After removal of 6 bases from V and 10 bases from J, the junction contained 7 bases not matched to a gene. The CDR3 nucleotides read TGTGCCAGCAGAGGGGACAGGCCCGTCTACACCTTC. This gives the protein CASRGDRPVYTF.

The V gene is TRBV12-5, the J gene TRBJ2-5; D gene unclear. V lost 1 base to trimming and J lost 5 bases, with 14 bases between them. The CDR3 runs 15 residues. Germline lookup yields CDR1 LGHNT and CDR2 FRNRAP. The CDR3 loop is CASGLDRGLYETQYF. DNA of the CDR3: TGTGCTAGTGGTTTGGATCGAGGTCTCTATGAGACCCAGTACTTC.

This clone showed up just a few times. DNA for the CDR3: TGCGCCAGCAGCCAAGATCAGGGTCGTTATGAAGCTTTCTTT. Protein sequence: CASSQDQGRYEAFF. The V gene is TRBV4-3, the J gene TRBJ1-1, with D possibly being TRBD1 (5 bases). The length of the CDR3 is 14 residues. V was cut by 0 bases and J by 7 bases, with 12 bases left in between. Germline CDR1 and CDR2: LGHNA and YSLEER.

This clone was counted a few times. The sample holds other DNA sequences that translate to the same CDR3. V and J are TRBV5-4 and TRBJ1-1; no clear D. The CDR3 has 13 residues. Trimming cost V 1 base and J 3 bases, with 7 bases left between them. Looked up from germline, CDR1 is SGHNT and CDR2 is YYREEE (reference sequence). The CDR3 bases are TGTGCCAGCAGCTTGAACCGGGACACTGAAGCTTTCTTT. It specifies CASSLNRDTEAFF.

The chain carries TRBV5-1 and TRBJ2-5, with 10 bases that match TRBD1. The germline gives CDR1 SGHRS, CDR2 YFSETQ. J was trimmed by 5 bases and V by 2 bases; bases with no gene match: 24. The CDR3 runs to 21 residues. CDR3 residues: CASSFQSRTGGLWDPGETQYF. In nucleotides, the CDR3 is TGCGCCAGCAGCTTCCAATCTCGGACAGGGGGGTTATGGGACCCCGGTGAGACCCAGTACTTC.

V usage is TRBV4-3 and J usage is TRBJ1-5; no definite D call. This CDR3 spans 15 amino acids. V gave up 4 bases and J gave up 5 bases, with 15 bases separating them. The germline V gene encodes CDR1 LGHNA and CDR2 YSLEER. For the CDR3, the DNA is TGCGCCAGCAGCCCTCGCAGGCAGCAGCATCAGCCCCAGCATTTT. This gives the protein CASSPRRQQHQPQHF.

The chain joins TRBV29-1 to TRBJ2-5; D remains ambiguous. The CDR3 contains 12 residues. Trimming left V 8 bases short and J 4 bases short, with 14 bases between. Germline CDR1 SQVTM, CDR2 ANQGSEA. The CDR3 region has the DNA TGCAGCTCCATAACGGTCCGAGAGACCCAGTACTTC. Amino acid sequence: CSSITVRETQYF.

The rearrangement uses TRBV28 and TRBJ2-1, with 14 bases identical to TRBD2. CDR1 and CDR2 from the germline V gene are MDHEN and SYDVKM. Losses at the gene ends were 5 bases for V and 2 bases for J; bases not matched to a gene: 8. The CDR3 spans 18 residues. DNA of the CDR3: TGTGCCAGCAGTCACCGGACTAGCGGGAGGCTCACCTACAATGAGCAGTTCTTC. Its protein is CASSHRTSGRLTYNEQFF.

The chain uses TRBV4-2 and TRBJ2-2, with 13 positions matching TRBD2. The CDR3 contains 19 residues. CDR1 and CDR2 from the germline V gene are LGHNA and YNFKEQ. V lost 0 bases to trimming and J lost 0 bases; unmatched junction nucleotides: 4. CDR3 nucleotide sequence: TGTGCCAGCAGCCAAGAGGGGACTAGCGGGATCGCGAACACCGGGGAGCTGTTTTTT. This codes for CASSQEGTSGIANTGELFF.

The chain combines TRBV27 with TRBJ1-5; D gene uncertain. V shed 4 bases and J shed 6 bases, with 13 bases lying between them. The CDR3 loop spans 14 amino acids. Germline V CDR1 and CDR2: MNHEY, SMNVEV (reference sequence). The CDR3 sequence: CASSSHSNRQPQHF. The CDR3 coding sequence is TGTGCCAGCAGTTCCCACTCAAATCGTCAGCCCCAGCATTTT.

This clone was seen a few times. One junction end disagrees with the germline gene, perhaps due to a read error. V is TRBV7-9 and J is TRBJ2-7; D is undetermined. Germline values: CDR1 SEHNR, CDR2 FQNEAQ (reference sequence). This CDR3 comprises 12 residues. CDR3 nucleotide sequence: TGTTCCAGCAGCCGCAGTACCTACGAGCAGTACTTC. Protein product: CSSSRSTYEQYF.

This clone was observed once. The CDR3 nucleotides read TGTGCCAGCAGTAGGACAGGGAATAACTATGGCTACACCTTC. Its protein is CASSRTGNNYGYTF. This chain joins TRBV7-2 and TRBJ1-2, with TRBD1 identical over 8 bases. Unmatched junction bases numbered 4, after V lost 6 bases and J lost 1 base. Germline CDR1 and CDR2: SGHTA and FQGNSA. This CDR3 has 14 amino acids. The full variable domain, rest sourced from reference TRBV7-2 and TRBJ1-2, is GAGVSQSPSNKVTEKGKDVELRCDPISGHTALYWYRQSLGQGLEFLIYFQGNSAPDKSGLPSDRFSAERTGGSVSTLTIQRTQQEDSAVYLCASSRTGNNYGYTFGSGTRLTVV.

The CDR3 bases are TGTGCCAGCAGCTTGGGGGGGGTGCCTGAAGCTTTCTTT. Its protein product is CASSLGGVPEAFF. The rearrangement links TRBV5-4 to TRBJ1-1, with D perhaps matching TRBD1 (5 bases). The germline V gene has CDR1 SGHNT and CDR2 YYREEE (reference sequence). V was clipped by 0 bases and J by 6 bases, with 9 bases between them. The CDR3 consists of 13 residues.

This clone has a handful of counts. The chain is built from TRBV2 and TRBJ1-5; maybe TRBD1 (5 bases). Germline CDR1 reads SNHLY; CDR2 reads FYNNEI. This CDR3 has 14 amino acids. V lost 4 bases, J lost 6 bases, and 13 bases lay in between. CDR3 coding DNA: TGTGCCAGCAGTGGACCGACAGCGGGTCAGCCCCAGCATTTT. Translation: CASSGPTAGQPQHF.

The rearrangement links TRBV27 to TRBJ2-6; D is unclear. V was clipped by 4 bases and J by 0 bases, with 10 bases between them. CDR3 length: 16 residues. Per germline, CDR1 MNHEY and CDR2 SMNVEV (reference sequence). The CDR3 sequence is CASSSSRSSGANVLTF. In DNA, the CDR3 is TGTGCCAGCAGTTCGTCCCGTAGCTCTGGGGCCAACGTCCTGACTTTC.

The V gene is TRBV7-9, the J gene TRBJ1-2; 7 nucleotides agree with TRBD1. The CDR3 runs to 14 residues. Germline V lookup: CDR1 SEHNR, CDR2 FQNEAQ (reference sequence). The ends lost 1 base at V and 9 bases at J; junction bases unmatched: 8. Written as DNA, the CDR3 is TGTGCCAGCAGCTTAGTTGGTCAGGGGGAGTGCTACACCTTC. Amino acid sequence: CASSLVGQGECYTF.

The V gene is TRBV27, the J gene TRBJ2-3; TRBD1 might be the D (5 bases). Per germline, CDR1 MNHEY and CDR2 SMNVEV (reference sequence). CDR3 size: 14 residues. The germline V and J ends were trimmed by 6 bases and 2 bases, with 12 bases remaining between them. The CDR3 loop is CASSLGRYTDTQYF. In DNA, the CDR3 is TGTGCCAGCAGCCTGGGGCGGTACACAGATACGCAGTATTTT.

V usage is TRBV27 and J usage is TRBJ1-2; D may be TRBD1 (6 bases). V lost 5 bases and J 4 bases, leaving 14 bases between the germline ends. The germline CDR1 and CDR2 sequences are MNHEY and SMNVEV (reference sequence). The CDR3 spans 14 residues. CDR3 coding DNA: TGTGCCAGCAGTCTAGGAGGGGGGGGCTATGGCTACACCTTC. This gives the protein CASSLGGGGYGYTF.

This clone was detected many times. The J gene is TRBJ2-3, the V gene TRBV4-3; 8 bases map to TRBD1. Germline CDR1 and CDR2: LGHNA and YSLEER. V lost 0 bases, J lost 4 bases, and 6 bases stayed unmatched. The CDR3 runs 16 residues. CDR3 amino acids: CASSQDFGTGPDTQYF. The CDR3 DNA sequence: TGCGCCAGCAGCCAAGACTTCGGGACAGGCCCAGATACGCAGTATTTT.

The chain uses TRBV27 and TRBJ1-1; D uncertain. With 2 bases removed from V and 11 bases from J, the gap between germline ends came to 15 bases. CDR1 MNHEY and CDR2 SMNVEV come from the germline V gene (reference sequence). The CDR3 is 13 residues long. The CDR3 loop is CASSLGFRGDAFF. CDR3 DNA sequence: TGTGCCAGCAGTTTAGGGTTTCGGGGTGATGCTTTCTTT.

The DNA of the CDR3 is TGTGCCAGCAGTGAAACCGCGACAGTCTACGAGCAGTACTTC. Translating it yields CASSETATVYEQYF. J is TRBJ2-7 and V is TRBV25-1; D is possibly TRBD1 (5 bases). With 2 bases removed from V and 3 bases from J, the gap between germline ends came to 11 bases. The CDR3 runs 14 residues. Germline V gene data show CDR1 as MGHDK and CDR2 as SYGVNS.

The V gene is TRBV25-1, the J gene TRBJ1-5; TRBD1 matches at 7 bases. Losses at the gene ends were 6 bases for V and 3 bases for J; bases not matched to a gene: 5. Per the germline V gene, CDR1 is MGHDK and CDR2 is SYGVNS. This CDR3 comprises 14 residues. The CDR3 DNA is TGTGCCAGCAGGGAGGGGGCGGACAATCAGCCCCAGCATTTT. Protein product: CASREGADNQPQHF.